The clone carrying this T cell receptor beta chain was seen only a few times. Its specificity is not known. The sample originates from a study of cytomegalovirus exposure and HLA in healthy donors. Primers included in the PCR were 60 Vbeta and 13 Jbeta primers. This table comes from immunoSEQ multiplex PCR, and its TCRdb copy is limited to in-frame clones, with some not included. The sample contains roughly 170,000 clones, more than 80% of which appear only once. The CDR3 covers 16 residues. Per germline, CDR1 MGHRA and CDR2 YSYEKL. V shed 1 base, J shed 7 bases, and the junction held 11 bases outside the gene matches. Notes on the study in general: There were some public TCRs occurring in many donors, but most TCR sequences were rare. Most subjects' HLA-A and HLA-B alleles were reportedly predicted from TCR beta sequences.

The TCR comes from a boy under 18 in good health and CMV-seronegative. The chain recombines TRBV4-1 with TRBJ2-7; 9 bases match TRBD1. The source material was PBMCs. In nucleotides, the CDR3 is TGCGCCAGCAGCCAAGTATACGGGACAGGGAATTGGGAGCAGTACTTC. Its translation is CASSQVYGTGNWEQYF.